The source of this T cell receptor (beta chain) is a study of blood T cell repertoires in COVID-19. Study overall: The United States, Italy and Spain were the sources of the acute and convalescent COVID-19 samples.

The CDR3 extends over 13 amino acids. In germline, CDR1 is MDHEN, CDR2 SYDVKM. V shed 9 bases and J 4 bases; nucleotides not matched to a gene: 6. Assay: immunoSEQ multiplex PCR; the TCRdb copy retains only in-frame clones and omits some. The sample records a few hundred thousand clones, approximately 81% being singletons. This clonotype was obtained from a woman under 30 with acute or convalescent COVID-19. Sample: peripheral blood. The chain uses TRBV28 and TRBJ1-3, with TRBD1 matching over 7 bases. For the CDR3, the DNA is TGTGCCAGTTATCGGGACAGAGGAAACACCATATATTTT. Translated: CASYRDRGNTIYF.